One sample yielded the 20 T cell receptor beta chains listed below, sequenced in a study of CXCR3-negative and CXCR3-positive naive CD8 T cells. With UMI labels, 5' RACE was used to prepare the TRB cDNA libraries. Using the 5' RACE reads, TCRdb records one entry per CDR3 protein without DNA. This repertoire includes about 110,000 distinct CDR3 sequences. These receptors have no identified antigens. Broader study findings: More hydrophobic TRB CDR3s occurred in CXCR3-positive than in CXCR3-negative naive cells.

The sample comprised naive CXCR3+ CD8+ T cells from blood. Specified subset: CD45RO-CCR7+CD27+CD95- naive CD8+ T cells expressing CXCR3 (TNR3+). These receptors originate from a human donor in good health. Some clones in this sample may be carry-over from other donors' samples.

The chain is built from TRBV3-1 and TRBJ2-7. This CDR3 has 13 residues. Germline CDR1 LGHDT, CDR2 YNNKEL (reference sequence). This CDR3 is CASSQDAESEQYF.

The chain has TRBV7-8 and TRBJ2-7; TCRdb's assignment of TRBD2 cannot be checked, as there is no DNA. The CDR3 loop spans 13 amino acids. The V gene's germline CDR1 is SGHVS and CDR2 FQNEAQ. The chain's CDR3 is CASSLEARYEQYF.

J is TRBJ1-5 and V is TRBV21-1. TRBV21-1 is recorded as a pseudogene. The CDR3 covers 14 residues. The CDR3 sequence: CASSNRSPNQPQHF.

The J gene is TRBJ2-1, the V gene TRBV7-9; checking the TCRdb D call of TRBD2 is not possible without DNA. Germline V gives CDR1 SEHNR, CDR2 FQNEAQ (reference sequence). This CDR3 is 15 amino acids long. The CDR3 reads CASSRDTSAVDEQFF.

The V call is TRBV6-6, the J call TRBJ2-2; the TCRdb call, TRBD1, lacks DNA for checking. Germline V gene lookup returns CDR1 MNHNY and CDR2 SVGAGI (reference sequence). CDR3 length: 14 residues. CDR3 region: CASTWDSDTGELFF.

The gene calls are TRBV20-1 and TRBJ2-1. Germline CDR1 DFQATT, CDR2 SNEGSKA (reference sequence). This CDR3 region has 15 residues. The CDR3 loop reads CSAHWSGASYNEQFF.

V gene TRBV30 combines with J gene TRBJ1-1; TCRdb's assignment of TRBD1 cannot be checked, as there is no DNA. The CDR3 is made up of 13 amino acids. In germline, CDR1 is GTSNPN, CDR2 SVGIG (reference sequence). CDR3: CAWSLYRGTEAFF.

The chain employs TRBV29-1 and TRBJ2-7; the TRBD2 assignment by TCRdb is unverifiable without DNA. The germline V gene has CDR1 SQVTM and CDR2 ANQGSEA. The CDR3 spans 15 residues. Here the CDR3 reads CSVLLLAGVEDEQYF.

The rearrangement links TRBV5-1 to TRBJ1-6; with no DNA, the TCRdb D assignment of TRBD1 cannot be verified. The CDR3 loop spans 14 amino acids. Germline loops: CDR1 SGHRS, CDR2 YFSETQ. The CDR3 region is CASSSRVGDSPLHF.

The V and J genes are TRBV6-5 and TRBJ2-2. Looked up from germline, CDR1 is MNHEY and CDR2 is SVGAGI. CDR3 length equals 14 residues. The CDR3 spells CASSYLESAGELFF.

J is TRBJ2-2 and V is TRBV29-1; TCRdb outputs TRBD2, but without DNA this stays unchecked. The CDR3 has 15 residues. Germline loops: CDR1 SQVTM, CDR2 ANQGSEA. The CDR3 here is CSVGGERLYTGELFF.

This rearrangement joins TRBV7-2 to TRBJ2-7; TCRdb's assignment of TRBD1 cannot be checked, as there is no DNA. Germline values: CDR1 SGHTA, CDR2 FQGNSA. This CDR3 spans 15 amino acids. The CDR3 here is CASSYKMGTIYEQYF. The entire variable domain, with the rest obtained from reference TRBV7-2 and TRBJ2-7, is as follows: GAGVSQSPSNKVTEKGKDVELRCDPISGHTALYWYRQSLGQGLEFLIYFQGNSAPDKSGLPSDRFSAERTGGSVSTLTIQRTQQEDSAVYLCASSYKMGTIYEQYFGPGTRLTVT.

The chain has TRBV6-2 or TRBV6-3 and TRBJ1-2. Germline CDR1 MNHEY, CDR2 SVGEGT. This CDR3 has 14 residues. CDR3 region: CASSYVGGDYGYTF.

The gene calls are TRBV29-1 and TRBJ2-6. The CDR3 spans 13 residues. Per the germline V gene, CDR1 is SQVTM and CDR2 is ANQGSEA. The CDR3 spells CSVVSSGANVLTF.

The J gene is TRBJ2-5, the V gene TRBV5-4; TCRdb designates TRBD2, a call that cannot be tested without DNA. Looked up from germline, CDR1 is SGHNT and CDR2 is YYREEE (reference sequence). The CDR3 runs 16 residues. CDR3 region: CASQDAGSDIEETQYF. The whole variable domain, remainder taken from reference TRBV5-4 and TRBJ2-5, is ETGVTQSPTHLIKTRGQQVTLRCSSQSGHNTVSWYQQALGQGPQFIFQYYREEENGRGNFPPRFSGLQFPNYSSELNVNALELDDSALYLCASQDAGSDIEETQYFGPGTRLLVL.

This CDR3 is CSVLTTSGGDLTYNEQFF. The chain couples TRBV29-1 to TRBJ2-1; the D gene TCRdb calls, TRBD2, cannot be checked with no DNA. This CDR3 is 18 amino acids long. Germline V CDR1 and CDR2: SQVTM, ANQGSEA.

This chain links TRBV10-3 with TRBJ2-5; TCRdb's D gene call, TRBD2, goes unchecked for lack of DNA. This CDR3 contains 15 residues. CDR1 is ENHRY and CDR2 is SYGVKD in the germline V gene. The CDR3 sequence: CAISVLWEERETQYF.

The rearrangement uses TRBV2 and TRBJ2-7; TCRdb's D call of TRBD2 is untestable without DNA. The germline gives CDR1 SNHLY, CDR2 FYNNEI. This CDR3 comprises 15 residues. The CDR3 is CASRGPASASWEQYF.

The genes are TRBV21-1 and TRBJ2-1. TRBV21-1 is listed as a pseudogene. The CDR3 extends over 17 amino acids. CDR3 amino acids: CASSKKKDRSSYNEQFF.

The rearrangement links TRBV6-2 or TRBV6-3 to TRBJ1-2; the TRBD1 assignment by TCRdb is unverifiable without DNA. The CDR3 contains 13 residues. Germline V gene lookup returns CDR1 MNHEY and CDR2 SVGEGT. The CDR3 here is CASSYRDNYGYTF.